These T cell receptor beta chains were read from a single sample in a study of shared clonotypes between healthy human individuals. Data came from immunoSEQ multiplex PCR; TCRdb stores just in-frame clones and leaves some out. In the table there are over 2 million clones, approximately 95% of which are singletons. Sequenced: naive CD4+ T cells sorted from blood. These receptors were obtained from a man aged 18 to 30 in good health. CDR3s include the opening cysteine and the closing phenylalanine or tryptophan. D genes are given only for firm matches. Size values are once, few and many counts, or a class for expanded clones, and some rows have none.

v_gene: TRBV5-6
abundance: NA
j_gene: TRBJ2-7
d_gene: NA
CDR3aa: CASSLFTSYEQYF
CDR3nt: TGTGCCAGCAGCTTGTTCACATCCTACGAGCAGTACTTC

v_gene: TRBV28
abundance: once
j_gene: TRBJ1-6
d_gene: NA
CDR3aa: CASSPPPPNSPLHF
CDR3nt: TGTGCCAGCAGTCCCCCCCCGCCAAATTCACCCCTCCACTTT

v_gene: TRBV7-2
abundance: NA
j_gene: TRBJ2-7
d_gene: TRBD1
CDR3aa: CASSQGQAPYEQYF
CDR3nt: TGTGCCAGCAGCCAAGGACAGGCCCCCTACGAGCAGTACTTC

v_gene: TRBV7-9
abundance: NA
j_gene: TRBJ2-7
d_gene: NA
CDR3aa: CASRLTGTSVEEQYF
CDR3nt: TGTGCCAGCAGACTTACCGGGACCTCGGTGGAGGAGCAGTACTTC

v_gene: TRBV18
abundance: NA
j_gene: TRBJ2-2
d_gene: NA
CDR3aa: CASSPRRGTGSLRSNTGELFF
CDR3nt: TGTGCCAGCTCACCACGACGGGGAACTGGTTCTCTACGCTCTAACACCGGGGAGCTGTTTTTT

v_gene: TRBV6-5
abundance: NA
j_gene: TRBJ1-2
d_gene: TRBD1
CDR3aa: CASSHPGQGREGYTF
CDR3nt: TGTGCCAGCAGTCACCCGGGACAGGGCCGGGAGGGCTACACCTTC

v_gene: TRBV9
abundance: NA
j_gene: TRBJ2-5
d_gene: NA
CDR3aa: CASSVDGGRETQYF
CDR3nt: TGTGCCAGCAGCGTAGACGGGGGCAGGGAGACCCAGTACTTC

v_gene: TRBV15
abundance: NA
j_gene: TRBJ1-4
d_gene: NA
CDR3aa: CATSGRTLGDEKLFF
CDR3nt: TGTGCCACCAGCGGACGGACTTTGGGGGATGAAAAACTGTTTTTT

v_gene: TRBV29-1
abundance: NA
j_gene: TRBJ1-4
d_gene: NA
CDR3aa: CSVVGRTNEKLFF
CDR3nt: TGCAGCGTTGTTGGTAGAACTAATGAAAAACTGTTTTTT

v_gene: TRBV25-1
abundance: NA
j_gene: TRBJ2-3
d_gene: NA
CDR3aa: CASSDGLASPSLDTQYF
CDR3nt: TGTGCCAGCAGTGACGGGCTAGCGAGCCCTTCCTTAGATACGCAGTATTTT

v_gene: TRBV11-1
abundance: NA
j_gene: TRBJ2-7
d_gene: NA
CDR3aa: CASSFRFPGLGDSYEQYF
CDR3nt: TGTGCCAGCAGCTTCCGATTTCCGGGACTCGGAGACTCCTACGAGCAGTACTTC

v_gene: TRBV7-8
abundance: NA
j_gene: TRBJ2-3
d_gene: TRBD2
CDR3aa: CASSLRLAGGPSTDTQYF
CDR3nt: TGTGCCAGCAGCCTCCGACTAGCGGGAGGTCCTAGCACAGATACGCAGTATTTT

v_gene: TRBV6-1
abundance: NA
j_gene: TRBJ1-3
d_gene: NA
CDR3aa: CASSPGGGSGNTIYF
CDR3nt: TGTGCCAGCTCTCCCGGGGGGGGGTCTGGAAACACCATATATTTT

v_gene: TRBV5-1
abundance: NA
j_gene: TRBJ2-5
d_gene: TRBD2
CDR3aa: CASSISGSQRSETQYF
CDR3nt: TGCGCCAGCAGCATTAGCGGGAGTCAGAGGTCGGAGACCCAGTACTTC

v_gene: TRBV6-1
abundance: NA
j_gene: TRBJ1-5
d_gene: NA
CDR3aa: CASAGALAQHF
CDR3nt: TGTGCCAGCGCAGGGGCGTTGGCCCAGCATTTT

v_gene: TRBV13
abundance: NA
j_gene: TRBJ1-3
d_gene: NA
CDR3aa: CASSRGYSGNTIYF
CDR3nt: TGTGCCAGCAGCAGAGGATACTCTGGAAACACCATATATTTT

v_gene: TRBV11-2
abundance: NA
j_gene: TRBJ2-2
d_gene: TRBD2
CDR3aa: CASSSSGVTGELFF
CDR3nt: TGTGCCAGCAGCTCTAGCGGGGTGACCGGGGAGCTGTTTTTT